This T cell receptor (beta chain) was identified in a study of CD8 T cells in ankylosing spondylitis. As for this clonotype: What it recognizes is unknown.

Points from the study as a whole: Relatively rare in peripheral blood, disease-linked clones were also CD8+. Existing reports had already noted some motif variants in reactive arthritis synovial fluid and blood. Significant enrichment of disease-linked clones was reportedly seen in matched ankylosing spondylitis synovial fluid. Fewer than ten highly homologous variants made up a TCR beta motif that seemed to typify ankylosing spondylitis blood.

The authors made TCR beta libraries by quantitative 5'-RACE with molecular barcodes. MiXCR was run by TCRdb on the 5' RACE reads, yielding one entry per CDR3 protein. The sample has about 800,000 distinct CDR3 sequences; approximately 10% are singletons. This CDR3 is 14 amino acids long. V shed 7 bases and J shed 7 bases, with 19 bases lying between them. The sequenced sample consisted of blood, either unsorted or a sorted T cell fraction (not recorded which). The V gene is TRBV12-3 or TRBV12-4, the J gene TRBJ1-2; a weak D match, TRBD1 (5 bases). This TCR was recovered from a male donor with ankylosing spondylitis. The CDR3 nucleotides read TGTGCCAGCACGATCACCCCGGGGGTAGGTGGCTACACCTTC. This sequence encodes CASTITPGVGGYTF.